This T cell receptor (beta chain) derives from a study of early T cells in non-severe SARS-CoV-2 infection. Study background: Investigators sequenced bulk RNA drawn from unsorted whole blood, and chains remained unpaired.

Study findings and constraints: Sequences matched to VDJdb favored anti-spike CD8 responses, while private and CD4 specificities were missed.

Germline CDR1 reads SEHNR; CDR2 reads FQNEAQ (reference sequence). The CDR3 contains 15 residues. V was shortened by 0 bases and J by 6 bases, with 13 bases between the two germline ends. At least ten counts were recorded for this clonotype. Its antigen is as yet unknown. Unique molecular identifier tags were affixed to discrete cDNA molecules. TCRdb used MiXCR to reprocess the 5' RACE reads, holding one entry per CDR3 protein. This table has some 50,000 distinct CDR3 sequences, around 10% appearing once. V usage is TRBV7-9 and J usage is TRBJ2-3; D tentatively reads TRBD1 or TRBD2 (6 bases each). The material sequenced was whole blood, taken at baseline. The clonotype was recovered from an adult who was a healthcare worker with PCR-confirmed SARS-CoV-2 infection or an uninfected control (not recorded which). The DNA for the CDR3 is TGTGCCAGCAGCTTAGCCGGGGGCGCATCGGATACGCAGTATTTT. This codes for CASSLAGGASDTQYF.